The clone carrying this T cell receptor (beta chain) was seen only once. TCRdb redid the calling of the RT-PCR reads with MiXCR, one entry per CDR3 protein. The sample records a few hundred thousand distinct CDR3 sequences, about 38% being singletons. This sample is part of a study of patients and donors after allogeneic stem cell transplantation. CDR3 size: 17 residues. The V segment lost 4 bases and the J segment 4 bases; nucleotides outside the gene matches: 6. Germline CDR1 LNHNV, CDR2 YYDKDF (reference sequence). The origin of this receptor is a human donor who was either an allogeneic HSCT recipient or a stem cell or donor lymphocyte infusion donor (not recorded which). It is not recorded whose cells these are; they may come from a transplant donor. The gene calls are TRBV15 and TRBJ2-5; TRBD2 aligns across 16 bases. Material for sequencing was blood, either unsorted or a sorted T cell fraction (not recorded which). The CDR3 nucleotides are TGTGCCACCAGCAAAGGGACTAGCGGGGGGGCCCGAGAGACCCAGTACTTC. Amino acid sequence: CATSKGTSGGARETQYF.